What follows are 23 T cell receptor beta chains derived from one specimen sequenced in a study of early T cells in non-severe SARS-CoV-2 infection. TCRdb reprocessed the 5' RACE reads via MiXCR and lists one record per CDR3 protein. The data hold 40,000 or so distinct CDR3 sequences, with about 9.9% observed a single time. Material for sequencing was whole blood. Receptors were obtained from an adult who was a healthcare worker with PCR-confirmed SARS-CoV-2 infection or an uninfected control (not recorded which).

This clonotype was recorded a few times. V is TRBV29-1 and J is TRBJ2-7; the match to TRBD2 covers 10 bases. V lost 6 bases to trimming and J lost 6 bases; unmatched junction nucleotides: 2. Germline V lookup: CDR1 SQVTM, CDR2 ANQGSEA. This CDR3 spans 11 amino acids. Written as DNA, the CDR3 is TGCAGCGTCGGACTAGCGGCCGAGCAGTACTTC. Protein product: CSVGLAAEQYF.

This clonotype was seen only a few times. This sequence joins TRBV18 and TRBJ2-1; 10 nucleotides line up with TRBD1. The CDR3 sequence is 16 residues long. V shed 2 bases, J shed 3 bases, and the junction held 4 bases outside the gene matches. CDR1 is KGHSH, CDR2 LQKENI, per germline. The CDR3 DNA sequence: TGTGCCAGCTCACCAAGGCGGGACAGGGGCTACAATGAGCAGTTCTTC. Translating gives CASSPRRDRGYNEQFF.

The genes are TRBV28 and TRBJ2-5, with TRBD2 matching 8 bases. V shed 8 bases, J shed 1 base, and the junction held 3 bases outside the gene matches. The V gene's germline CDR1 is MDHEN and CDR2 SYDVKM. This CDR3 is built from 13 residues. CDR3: CASGTSPQETQYF. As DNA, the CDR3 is TGTGCCAGCGGGACTAGTCCCCAAGAGACCCAGTACTTC.

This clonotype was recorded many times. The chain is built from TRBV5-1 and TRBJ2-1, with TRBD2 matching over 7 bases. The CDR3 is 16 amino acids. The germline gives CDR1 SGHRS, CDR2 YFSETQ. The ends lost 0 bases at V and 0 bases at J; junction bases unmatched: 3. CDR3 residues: CASSLALADSYNEQFF. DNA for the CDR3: TGCGCCAGCAGCTTGGCTCTAGCGGACTCCTACAATGAGCAGTTCTTC.

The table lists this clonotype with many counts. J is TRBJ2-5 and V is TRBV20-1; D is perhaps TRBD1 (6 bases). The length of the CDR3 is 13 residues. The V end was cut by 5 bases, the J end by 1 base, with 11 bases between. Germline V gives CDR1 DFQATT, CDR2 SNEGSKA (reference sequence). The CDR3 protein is CSAPVGGQETQYF. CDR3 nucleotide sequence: TGCAGTGCTCCCGTAGGGGGCCAAGAGACCCAGTACTTC.

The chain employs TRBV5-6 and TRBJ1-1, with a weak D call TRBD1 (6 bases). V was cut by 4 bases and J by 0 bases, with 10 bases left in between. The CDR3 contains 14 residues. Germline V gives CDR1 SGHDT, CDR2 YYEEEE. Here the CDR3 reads CASSRGHLNTEAFF. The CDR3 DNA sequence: TGTGCCAGCAGCCGGGGACACTTGAACACTGAAGCTTTCTTT.

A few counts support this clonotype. CDR3 DNA: TGTGCCACCACAAGACAGGGGTCGTCGGAAGAGCAGTACTTC. Its translation is CATTRQGSSEEQYF. This chain connects TRBV6-2 or TRBV6-3 to TRBJ2-7; 8 nucleotides match TRBD1. The CDR3 has 14 amino acids. The V and J ends lost 10 bases and 7 bases, in that order; junction bases with no gene match: 15. CDR1 MNHEY and CDR2 SVGEGT come from the germline V gene.

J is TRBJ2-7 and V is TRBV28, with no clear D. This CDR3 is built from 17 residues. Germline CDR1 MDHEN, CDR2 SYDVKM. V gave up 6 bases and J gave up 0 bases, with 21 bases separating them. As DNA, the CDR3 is TGTGCCAGCAGCGCACCACTCGCCGTCATTCCCTCCTACGAGCAGTACTTC. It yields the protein CASSAPLAVIPSYEQYF. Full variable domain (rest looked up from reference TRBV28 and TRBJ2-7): DVKVTQSSRYLVKRTGEKVFLECVQDMDHENMFWYRQDPGLGLRLIYFSYDVKMKEKGDIPEGYSVSREKKERFSLILESASTNQTSMYLCASSAPLAVIPSYEQYFGPGTRLTVT.

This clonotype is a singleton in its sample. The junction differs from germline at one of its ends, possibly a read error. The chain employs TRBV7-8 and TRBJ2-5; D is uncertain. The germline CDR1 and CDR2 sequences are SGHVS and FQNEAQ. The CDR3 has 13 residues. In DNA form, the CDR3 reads TGTGCCAGCAGCTTTGACCTCCAAGAGACCCTGTACTTC. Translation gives CASSFDLQETLYF.

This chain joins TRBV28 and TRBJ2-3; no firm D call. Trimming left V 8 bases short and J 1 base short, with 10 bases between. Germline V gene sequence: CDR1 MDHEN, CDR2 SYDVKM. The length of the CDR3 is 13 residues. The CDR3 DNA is TGTGCCAGCCTTCACTCGGGCACAGATACGCAGTATTTT. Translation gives CASLHSGTDTQYF.

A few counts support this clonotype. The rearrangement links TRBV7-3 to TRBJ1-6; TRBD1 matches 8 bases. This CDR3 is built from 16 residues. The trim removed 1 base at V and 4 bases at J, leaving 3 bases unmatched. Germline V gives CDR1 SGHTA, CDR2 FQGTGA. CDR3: CASSLRDRRYNSPLHF. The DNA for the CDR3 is TGTGCCAGCAGCTTAAGGGACAGGCGATATAATTCACCCCTCCACTTT.

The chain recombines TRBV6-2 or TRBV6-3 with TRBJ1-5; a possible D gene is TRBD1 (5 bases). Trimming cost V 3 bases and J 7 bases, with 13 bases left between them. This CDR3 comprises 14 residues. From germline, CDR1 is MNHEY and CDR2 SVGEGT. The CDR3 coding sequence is TGTGCCAGCAGTTATGACAGATTAGGACAGCCCCAGCATTTT. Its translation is CASSYDRLGQPQHF.

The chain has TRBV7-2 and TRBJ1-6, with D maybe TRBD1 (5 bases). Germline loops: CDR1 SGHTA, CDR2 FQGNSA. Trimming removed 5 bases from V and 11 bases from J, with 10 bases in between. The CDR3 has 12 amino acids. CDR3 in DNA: TGTGCCAGCAGCAGACAGAAGCCACCCCTCCACTTT. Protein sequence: CASSRQKPPLHF.

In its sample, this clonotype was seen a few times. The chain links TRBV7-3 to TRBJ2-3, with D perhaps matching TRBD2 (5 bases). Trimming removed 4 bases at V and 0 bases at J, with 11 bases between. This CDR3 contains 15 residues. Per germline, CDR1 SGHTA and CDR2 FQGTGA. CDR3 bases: TGTGCCAGCAGCTCTTCCGGGATGAGCACAGATACGCAGTATTTT. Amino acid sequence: CASSSSGMSTDTQYF.

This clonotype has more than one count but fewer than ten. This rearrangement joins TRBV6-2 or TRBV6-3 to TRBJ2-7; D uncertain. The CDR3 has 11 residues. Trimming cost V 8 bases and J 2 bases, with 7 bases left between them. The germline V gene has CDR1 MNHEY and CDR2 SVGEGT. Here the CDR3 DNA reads TGTGCCAGCGCCCAGACCTACGAGCAGTACTTC. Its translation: CASAQTYEQYF.

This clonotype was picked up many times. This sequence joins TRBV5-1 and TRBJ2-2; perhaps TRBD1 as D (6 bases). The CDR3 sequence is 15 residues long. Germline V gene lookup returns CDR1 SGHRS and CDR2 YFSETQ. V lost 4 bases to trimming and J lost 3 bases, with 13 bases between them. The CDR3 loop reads CASSLGQIYTGELFF. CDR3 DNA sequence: TGCGCCAGCAGCCTGGGACAAATATACACCGGGGAGCTGTTTTTT.

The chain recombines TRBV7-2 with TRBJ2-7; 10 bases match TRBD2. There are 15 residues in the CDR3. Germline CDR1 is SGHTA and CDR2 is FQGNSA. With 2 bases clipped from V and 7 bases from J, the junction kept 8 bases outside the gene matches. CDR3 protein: CASSLNLAGVGEQYF. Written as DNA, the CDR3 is TGTGCCAGCAGCTTAAACCTAGCGGGAGTAGGTGAGCAGTACTTC.

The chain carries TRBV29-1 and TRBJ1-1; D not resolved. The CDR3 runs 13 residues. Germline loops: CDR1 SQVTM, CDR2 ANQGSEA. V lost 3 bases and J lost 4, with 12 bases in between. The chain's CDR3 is CSVESPRSTEAFF. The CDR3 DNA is TGCAGCGTTGAGTCGCCACGGAGCACTGAAGCTTTCTTT.

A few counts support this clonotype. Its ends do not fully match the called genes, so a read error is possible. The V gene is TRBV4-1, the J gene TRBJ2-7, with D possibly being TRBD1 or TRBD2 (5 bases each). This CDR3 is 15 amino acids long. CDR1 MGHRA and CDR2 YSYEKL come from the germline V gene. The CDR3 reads CTSSQPGPAPYEQYF. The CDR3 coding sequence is TGCACCAGCAGCCAACCGGGACCGGCGCCCTACGAGCAGTACTTC.

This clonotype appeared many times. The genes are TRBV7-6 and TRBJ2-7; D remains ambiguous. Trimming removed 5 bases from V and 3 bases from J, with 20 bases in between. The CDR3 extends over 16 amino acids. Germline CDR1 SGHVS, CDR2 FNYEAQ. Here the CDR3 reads CASSRFEEQKCYEQYF. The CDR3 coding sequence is TGTGCCAGCAGCCGTTTCGAGGAGCAGAAGTGCTACGAGCAGTACTTC.

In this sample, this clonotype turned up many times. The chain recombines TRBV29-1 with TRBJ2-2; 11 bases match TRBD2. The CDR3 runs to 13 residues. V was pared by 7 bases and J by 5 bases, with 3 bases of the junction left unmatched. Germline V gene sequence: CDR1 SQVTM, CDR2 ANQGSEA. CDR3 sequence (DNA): TGCAGCGGCGGGACTAGCGGTACCGGGGAGCTGTTTTTT. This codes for CSGGTSGTGELFF.

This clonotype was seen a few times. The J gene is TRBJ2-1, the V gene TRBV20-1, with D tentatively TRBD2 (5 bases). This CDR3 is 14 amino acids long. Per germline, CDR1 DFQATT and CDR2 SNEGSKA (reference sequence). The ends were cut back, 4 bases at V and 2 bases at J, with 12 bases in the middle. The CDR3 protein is CSAITGNPYNEQFF. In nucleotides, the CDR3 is TGCAGTGCTATAACCGGGAACCCCTACAATGAGCAGTTCTTC.

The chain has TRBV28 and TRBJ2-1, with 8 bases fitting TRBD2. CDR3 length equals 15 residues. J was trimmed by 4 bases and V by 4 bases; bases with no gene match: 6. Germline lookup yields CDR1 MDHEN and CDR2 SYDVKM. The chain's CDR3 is CASSSSGGPYNEQFF. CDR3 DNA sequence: TGTGCCAGCAGTTCATCGGGAGGGCCTTACAATGAGCAGTTCTTC.